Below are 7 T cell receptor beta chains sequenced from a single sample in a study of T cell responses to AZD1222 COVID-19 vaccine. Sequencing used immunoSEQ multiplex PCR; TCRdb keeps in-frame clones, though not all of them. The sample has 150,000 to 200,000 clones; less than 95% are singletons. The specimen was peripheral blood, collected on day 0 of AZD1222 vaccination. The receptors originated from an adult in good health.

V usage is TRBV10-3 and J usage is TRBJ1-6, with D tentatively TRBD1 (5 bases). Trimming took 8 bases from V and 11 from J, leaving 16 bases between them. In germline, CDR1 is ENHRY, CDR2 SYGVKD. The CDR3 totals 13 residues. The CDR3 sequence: CAIAEGDSAPLHF. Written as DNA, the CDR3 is TGTGCCATCGCCGAAGGGGATTCGGCACCCCTCCACTTT.

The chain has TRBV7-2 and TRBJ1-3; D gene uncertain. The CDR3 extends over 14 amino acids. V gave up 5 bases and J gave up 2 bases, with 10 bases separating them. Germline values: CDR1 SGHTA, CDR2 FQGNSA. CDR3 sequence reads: CASSPGRAGNTIYF. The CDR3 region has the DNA TGTGCCAGCAGCCCCGGGAGGGCTGGAAACACCATATATTTT.

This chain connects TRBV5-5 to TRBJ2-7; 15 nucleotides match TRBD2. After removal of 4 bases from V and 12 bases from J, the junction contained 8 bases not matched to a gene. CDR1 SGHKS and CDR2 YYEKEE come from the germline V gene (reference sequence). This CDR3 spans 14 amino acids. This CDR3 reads CASSTGTSGRLLYF. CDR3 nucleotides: TGTGCCAGCAGCACCGGGACTAGCGGGAGGTTGCTGTACTTC.

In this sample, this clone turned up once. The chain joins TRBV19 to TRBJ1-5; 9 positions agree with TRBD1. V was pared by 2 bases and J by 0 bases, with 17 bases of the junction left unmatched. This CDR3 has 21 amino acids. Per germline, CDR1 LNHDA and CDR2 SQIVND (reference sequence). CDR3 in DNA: TGTGCCAGTAGTATAACAGCTAGACCGGGACAGGGCTCTTATAGCAATCAGCCCCAGCATTTT. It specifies CASSITARPGQGSYSNQPQHF.

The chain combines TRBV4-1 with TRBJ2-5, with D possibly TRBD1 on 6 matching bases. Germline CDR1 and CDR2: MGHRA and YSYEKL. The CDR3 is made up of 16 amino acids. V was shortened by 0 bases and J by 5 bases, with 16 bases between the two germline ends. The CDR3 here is CASSQDLQGIRETQYF. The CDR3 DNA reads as TGCGCCAGCAGCCAAGATCTGCAGGGGATTCGGGAGACCCAGTACTTC.

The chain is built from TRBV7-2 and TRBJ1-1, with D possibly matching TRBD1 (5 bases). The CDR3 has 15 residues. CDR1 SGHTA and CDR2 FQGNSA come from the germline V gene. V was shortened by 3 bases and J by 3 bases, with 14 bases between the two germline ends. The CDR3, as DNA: TGTGCCAGCAGCTTGGTAAGGAGAGGGGACACTGAAGCTTTCTTT. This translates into CASSLVRRGDTEAFF.

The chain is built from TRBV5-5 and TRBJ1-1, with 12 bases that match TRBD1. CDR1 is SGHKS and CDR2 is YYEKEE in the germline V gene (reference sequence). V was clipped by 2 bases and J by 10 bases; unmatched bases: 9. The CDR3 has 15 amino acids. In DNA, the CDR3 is TGTGCCAGCAGCTTTCCGGGACAGGGGGCCGCAGGAGCTTTCTTT. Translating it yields CASSFPGQGAAGAFF.